The source of this T cell receptor (beta chain) is a study of regulatory T cells in long-lasting Graves disease. Construction of TCR beta libraries relied on iRepertoire HTBI primers and on Arm-PCR targeting CDR3 regions. TCRdb redid the calling of the multiplex PCR reads with MiXCR, one entry per CDR3 protein. Among around 460,000 distinct CDR3 sequences listed, approximately 14% were seen once. From germline, CDR1 is SGHTA and CDR2 FQGTGA. Unmatched junction bases numbered 8, after V lost 5 bases and J lost 4 bases. The CDR3 is made up of 15 amino acids. Sample time point: newly diagnosed GD, antithyroid drugs for less than 3 months. With RNA extracted from PBMCs as input, the TCR library was made. The sample was also linked to a second study, of T cells in Graves' hyperthyroidism and ophthalmopathy.

Sequenced material: peripheral blood mononuclear cells (PBMCs), taken at new diagnosis, from a patient treated with antithyroid drugs. The V and J genes are TRBV7-3 and TRBJ2-7, with 10 bases lining up with TRBD2. This clonotype was obtained from a woman aged 45-65 years with Graves disease. CDR3 nucleotide sequence: TGTGCCAGCAGCCCTGGACTAGCGGATATTTACGAGCAGTACTTC. This gives the protein CASSPGLADIYEQYF.